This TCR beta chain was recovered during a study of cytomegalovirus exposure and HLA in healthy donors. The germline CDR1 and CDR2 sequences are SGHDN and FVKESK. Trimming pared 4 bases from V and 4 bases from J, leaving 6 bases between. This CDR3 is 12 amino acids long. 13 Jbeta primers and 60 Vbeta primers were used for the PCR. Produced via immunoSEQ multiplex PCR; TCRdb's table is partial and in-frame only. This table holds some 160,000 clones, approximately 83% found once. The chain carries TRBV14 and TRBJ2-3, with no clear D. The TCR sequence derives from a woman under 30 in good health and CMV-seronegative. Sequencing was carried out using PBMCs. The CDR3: CASSRVSDTQYF. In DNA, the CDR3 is TGTGCCAGCAGCCGCGTGTCAGATACGCAGTATTTT.